Listed here are 10 T cell receptor beta chains from one sample, sequenced in a study of Ad26.COV2.S vaccination and SARS-CoV-2 variants. TCRdb keeps only in-frame clones here, not all; method: immunoSEQ multiplex PCR. Of roughly 390,000 clones in the sample, around 85% were seen once. The treatment is: some 20 received Ad26.COV2.S at low or high dose, single or two shots; 5 received placebo; per-sample allocation not given. The samples were gathered on day 63 after the first injection of vaccine or placebo. The sample in question was peripheral blood, obtained in a trial of Ad26.COV2.S vaccine versus placebo. Receptors originate from a person aged 18-65 years who received the Ad26.COV2.S COVID-19 vaccine or a placebo.

The rearrangement links TRBV6-2 or TRBV6-3 to TRBJ2-5, with D hard to call. Trimming cost V 4 bases and J 5 bases, with 11 bases left between them. This CDR3 has 13 amino acids. From germline, CDR1 is MNHEY and CDR2 SVGEGT. The CDR3 DNA is TGTGCCAGCAGTTTCGCGCTAAGGGAGACCCAGTACTTC. It translates to CASSFALRETQYF.

The V and J genes are TRBV18 and TRBJ2-7; the match to TRBD1 covers 7 bases. The CDR3 consists of 15 residues. Trimming at V came to 6 bases and at J to 5 bases, leaving 13 bases not matched to a gene. Germline V gene lookup returns CDR1 KGHSH and CDR2 LQKENI. The CDR3 loop reads CASSPGSQGVNEQYF. Here the CDR3 DNA reads TGTGCCAGCTCCCCCGGGTCTCAGGGGGTAAACGAGCAGTACTTC. Variable domain in full (rest from reference TRBV18 and TRBJ2-7): NAGVMQNPRHLVRRRGQEARLRCSPMKGHSHVYWYRQLPEEGLKFMVYLQKENIIDESGMPKERFSAEFPKEGPSILRIQQVVRGDSAAYFCASSPGSQGVNEQYFGPGTRLTVT.

V and J are TRBV6-6 and TRBJ1-3; 8 bases fit TRBD1. In germline, CDR1 is MNHNY, CDR2 SVGAGI (reference sequence). The CDR3 contains 14 residues. V lost 7 bases and J lost 3; bases outside the gene matches: 5. This CDR3 is CASKKTGVGNTIYF. The CDR3 DNA is TGTGCCAGCAAAAAGACAGGGGTTGGAAACACCATATATTTT.

This chain connects TRBV15 to TRBJ2-7; D unclear. Germline lookup yields CDR1 LNHNV and CDR2 YYDKDF (reference sequence). Trimming pared 3 bases from V and 2 bases from J, leaving 8 bases between. This CDR3 region has 13 residues. This CDR3 is CATSSGEAYEQYF. CDR3 DNA: TGTGCCACCAGCAGCGGTGAAGCCTACGAGCAGTACTTC.

The CDR3 nucleotides read TGTGCCAGCAGTTCGACGGTAGCTTTCTTT. It translates to CASSSTVAFF. The J gene is TRBJ1-1, the V gene TRBV12-3 or TRBV12-4; D is ambiguous. Trimming took 4 bases from V and 10 from J, leaving 7 bases between them. The CDR3 has 10 residues.

V usage is TRBV10-3 and J usage is TRBJ2-7; tentatively, D is TRBD1 or TRBD2 (5 bases each). The CDR3 is made up of 15 amino acids. Germline values: CDR1 ENHRY, CDR2 SYGVKD. Trimming stripped 4 bases from V and 0 bases from J, with 13 bases between. CDR3 coding DNA: TGTGCCATCAGTGGGGACGGAGGTAGCTCCTACGAGCAGTACTTC. It codes for CAISGDGGSSYEQYF.

This clone was found once. The J gene is TRBJ2-5, the V gene TRBV2; no clear D. Germline V CDR1 and CDR2: SNHLY, FYNNEI. The V gene lost 8 bases and the J gene lost 3 bases, with 10 bases spanning the gap. The CDR3 has 12 amino acids. The CDR3 protein is CASLWPEETQYF. Here the CDR3 DNA reads TGTGCCAGCTTGTGGCCAGAAGAGACCCAGTACTTC.

This clone has only one observation. Other DNA sequences in this specimen translate into the identical CDR3. The chain is built from TRBV18 and TRBJ1-1; D is undetermined. The CDR3 sequence is 13 residues long. V was pared by 6 bases and J by 2 bases, with 10 bases between. The germline V gene encodes CDR1 KGHSH and CDR2 LQKENI. CDR3 amino acids: CASSPDGNTEAFF. For the CDR3, the DNA is TGTGCCAGCTCTCCGGACGGAAACACTGAAGCTTTCTTT.

The chain carries TRBV2 and TRBJ1-6; D gene ambiguous. Trimming cost V 7 bases and J 0 bases, with 10 bases left between them. This CDR3 contains 15 residues. Germline values: CDR1 SNHLY, CDR2 FYNNEI. CDR3 sequence (DNA): TGTGCCAGCACAGATGAGAGCTCCTATAATTCACCCCTCCACTTT. This gives the protein CASTDESSYNSPLHF.

The chain recombines TRBV7-2 with TRBJ2-3, with TRBD1 as a possible D gene (5 bases). With 0 bases removed from V and 3 bases from J, the gap between germline ends came to 16 bases. The CDR3 covers 17 residues. CDR1 is SGHTA and CDR2 is FQGNSA in the germline V gene. Written as DNA, the CDR3 is TGTGCCAGCAGCTTAGCTTTTACAGGTTCTGGGACAGATACGCAGTATTTT. This codes for CASSLAFTGSGTDTQYF.